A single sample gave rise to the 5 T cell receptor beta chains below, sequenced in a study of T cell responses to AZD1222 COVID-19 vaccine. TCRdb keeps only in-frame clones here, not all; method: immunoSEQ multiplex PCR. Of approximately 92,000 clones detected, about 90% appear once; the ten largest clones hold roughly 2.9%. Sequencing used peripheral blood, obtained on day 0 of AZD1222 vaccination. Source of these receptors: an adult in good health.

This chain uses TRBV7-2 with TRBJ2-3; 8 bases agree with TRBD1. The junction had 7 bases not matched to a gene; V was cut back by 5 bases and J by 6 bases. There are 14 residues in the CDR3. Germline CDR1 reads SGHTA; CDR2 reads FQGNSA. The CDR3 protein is CASSPGGPADTQYF. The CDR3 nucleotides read TGTGCCAGCAGCCCAGGGGGCCCCGCCGATACGCAGTATTTT.

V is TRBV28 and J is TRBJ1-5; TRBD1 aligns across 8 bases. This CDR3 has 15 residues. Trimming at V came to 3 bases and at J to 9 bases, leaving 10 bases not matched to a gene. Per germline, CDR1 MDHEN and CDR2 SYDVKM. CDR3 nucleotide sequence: TGTGCCAGCAGTTTCGAAGGACAGGGCCGCCGGCCCCAGCATTTT. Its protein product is CASSFEGQGRRPQHF.

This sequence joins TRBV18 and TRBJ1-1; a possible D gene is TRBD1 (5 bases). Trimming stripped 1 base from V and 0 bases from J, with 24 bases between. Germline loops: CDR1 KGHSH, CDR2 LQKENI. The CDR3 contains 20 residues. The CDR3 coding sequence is TGTGCCAGCTCACCACTAAGAGGGGAAAGTGGTCGATGGGTGAACACTGAAGCTTTCTTT. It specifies CASSPLRGESGRWVNTEAFF.

CDR3 coding DNA: TGTGCCAGCAGCCTCGAGAGGGGCAGAACAGATACGCAGTATTTT. The encoded protein is CASSLERGRTDTQYF. The V and J genes are TRBV7-2 and TRBJ2-3; D possibly matches TRBD1 or TRBD2 (5 bases each). The germline CDR1 and CDR2 sequences are SGHTA and FQGNSA. V was trimmed by 5 bases and J by 3 bases, leaving 15 bases between them. The CDR3 totals 15 residues.

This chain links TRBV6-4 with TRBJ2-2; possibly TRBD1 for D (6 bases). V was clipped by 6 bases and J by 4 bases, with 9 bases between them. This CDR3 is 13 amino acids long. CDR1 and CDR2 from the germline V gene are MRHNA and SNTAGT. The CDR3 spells CASSEDSTGELFF. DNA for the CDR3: TGTGCCAGCAGCGAGGACAGCACCGGGGAGCTGTTTTTT.